This TCR beta chain stems from a study of T cells in Graves' hyperthyroidism and ophthalmopathy. Looking at the study overall: Pretreatment peripheral blood was obtained at initial diagnosis.

Comment on this clonotype: Antigen unknown.

The length of the CDR3 is 14 residues. The V gene's germline CDR1 is SGHVS and CDR2 FQNEAQ. The J segment lost 6 bases and the V segment lost 5 bases, leaving 9 bases of the junction unmatched. Study-level points and caveats: Through a model of 13 V-J features, ophthalmopathy was separated from stable hyperthyroidism. Most clonotypes that expanded in the thyroid above 0.001 also showed up in blood.

Fresh peripheral blood, about 9.3 ml, yielded the PBMCs. There were TCR beta CDR3 regions amplified from RNA transcripts. The TCR CDR3 first-round RT-PCR relied on the HTBI primer set. MiXCR, applied by TCRdb to the multiplex PCR reads, yields one record per CDR3 protein. Of 600,000 to 650,000 distinct CDR3 sequences in the sample, around 20% were seen once. The chain employs TRBV7-8 and TRBJ2-7; 8 positions agree with TRBD2. The sequenced sample was blood. This TCR derives from a man under 40 with Graves' ophthalmopathy. The CDR3 DNA reads as TGTGCCAGCAGCCTCGGGGGGGGTTCGGGCGAGCAGTACTTC. This gives the protein CASSLGGGSGEQYF.